The T cell receptor (beta chain) described here comes from a study of OX40 agonist ivuxolimab in advanced cancers. Profiling relied on immunoSEQ multiplex PCR, and the TCRdb table lists in-frame clones only, not all of them. The data hold tens of thousands of clones, with roughly 80% observed a single time. The sequencing used CD4+ or CD8+ T cells sorted from blood, collected in a trial of the OX40 agonist ivuxolimab. The sequence derives from an adult with an advanced solid tumor such as melanoma, head and neck, liver or kidney cancer.

The chain's CDR3 is CASSDQQGGNYGYTF. Here the CDR3 DNA reads TGTGCCAGCAGCGATCAGCAAGGCGGGAACTATGGCTACACCTTC. The rearrangement links TRBV9 to TRBJ1-2, with unresolved D. The V gene lost 3 bases and the J gene lost 2 bases, with 14 bases spanning the gap. Germline CDR1 SGDLS, CDR2 YYNGEE. The CDR3 is made up of 15 amino acids.